Given below is one T cell receptor beta chain in context. Here immunoSEQ multiplex PCR was the method, and the copy in TCRdb shows in-frame clones only, minus some. The sample contains 120,000 to 150,000 clones, 65% to 90% of which appear only once. CDR1 is KGHSH and CDR2 is LQKENI in the germline V gene. V lost 10 bases, J lost 2 bases, and 15 bases lay in between. This CDR3 comprises 13 residues. Time point described: blood 4 weeks post-SBRT, at nephrectomy. The treatment was: 15 Gy SBRT to primary tumor, nephrectomy 4 weeks later. The data stem from a study of radiation and T cells in renal cell carcinoma.

The material was blood, obtained from a patient whose treatment included radiotherapy and nephrectomy. The receptor was isolated from a woman between 45 and 60 years old with renal cell carcinoma. V gene TRBV18 combines with J gene TRBJ2-7; D is possibly TRBD2 (5 bases). CDR3 in DNA: TGTGCCACCACGAAGGGAGAAACCTACGAGCAGTACTTC. Translation gives CATTKGETYEQYF.